The following is a T cell receptor (beta chain) sequence with its context. The sample belongs to a study of blood T cell repertoires in COVID-19. Study at large: COVID-19 samples, acute and convalescent, were from the United States, Italy and Spain. T cells, B-cell-depleted T cells, or PBMCs supplied cDNA or gDNA.

The CDR3 is made up of 16 amino acids. The V and J ends lost 0 bases and 5 bases, in that order; junction bases with no gene match: 8. The germline gives CDR1 SGHVS, CDR2 FNYEAQ. In the authors' workflow: Estimated nucleated cell counts came from reference gene primer amplification. Data came from immunoSEQ multiplex PCR; TCRdb stores just in-frame clones and leaves some out. That table furnishes V, J and clone size, whereas the DNA furnished D and trimming. The sample carries about 220,000 clones, roughly 84% recorded once. The chain joins TRBV7-6 to TRBJ2-5, with TRBD2 matching over 8 bases. The receptor comes from a woman in her sixties or seventies with acute or convalescent COVID-19. What was sequenced was peripheral blood. The CDR3 DNA is TGTGCCAGCAGCTTAGCACCTCGGGGGGGCCGGGAGACCCAGTACTTC. Protein: CASSLAPRGGRETQYF.